Given below is one TCR beta chain in context. These data belong to a study of blood T cell repertoires in COVID-19. Study-wide context: Nucleic acid was either cDNA or gDNA, and it came from T cells, B-cell-depleted T cells, or PBMCs.

Germline V CDR1 and CDR2: LGHDT, YNNKEL (reference sequence). There are 16 residues in the CDR3. Germline trimming cut 6 bases from V and 2 bases from J; bases unmatched to any gene: 11. The data were produced by immunoSEQ multiplex PCR, yet TCRdb's version contains in-frame clones alone and is incomplete. Of approximately 350,000 clones detected, roughly 87% appear once; the ten largest clones hold under 3%. This chain uses TRBV3-1 (or the pseudogene TRBV3-2) with TRBJ2-5; 8 nucleotides match TRBD2. The TCR originated in a woman aged 25-40 years who had recovered from COVID-19. Material for sequencing was PBMCs or T cells enriched from blood (not recorded which). The CDR3 DNA reads as TGTGCCAGCAGTCAGATTAGCGGGGACCCTCAAGAGACCCAGTACTTC. Its protein is CASSQISGDPQETQYF.